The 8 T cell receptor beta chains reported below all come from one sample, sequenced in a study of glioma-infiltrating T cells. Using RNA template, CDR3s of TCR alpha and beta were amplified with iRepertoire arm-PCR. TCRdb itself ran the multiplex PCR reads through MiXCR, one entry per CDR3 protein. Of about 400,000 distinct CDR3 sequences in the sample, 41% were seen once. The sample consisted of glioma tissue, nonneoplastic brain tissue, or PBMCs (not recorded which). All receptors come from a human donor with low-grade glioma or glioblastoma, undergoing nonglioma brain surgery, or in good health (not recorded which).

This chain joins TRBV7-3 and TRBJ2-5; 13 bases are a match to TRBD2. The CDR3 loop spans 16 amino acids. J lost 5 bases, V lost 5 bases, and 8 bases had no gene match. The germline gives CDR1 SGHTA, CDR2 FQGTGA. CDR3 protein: CASSRTSGRAAETQYF. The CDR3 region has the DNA TGTGCCAGCAGCCGTACTAGCGGGAGGGCCGCGGAGACCCAGTACTTC.

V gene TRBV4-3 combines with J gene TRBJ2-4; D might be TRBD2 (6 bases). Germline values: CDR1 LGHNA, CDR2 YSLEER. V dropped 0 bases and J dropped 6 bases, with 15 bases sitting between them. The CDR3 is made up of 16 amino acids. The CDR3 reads CASSQDRLEGGNIQYF. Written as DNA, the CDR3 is TGCGCCAGCAGCCAAGACCGACTAGAGGGAGGAAACATTCAGTACTTC.

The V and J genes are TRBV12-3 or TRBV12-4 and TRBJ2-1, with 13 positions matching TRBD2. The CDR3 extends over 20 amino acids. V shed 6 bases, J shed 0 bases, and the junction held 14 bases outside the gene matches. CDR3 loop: CASSRPRLAGGLHSYNEQFF. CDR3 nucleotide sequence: TGTGCCAGCAGCCGCCCCAGACTAGCGGGAGGTCTTCACTCCTACAATGAGCAGTTCTTC.

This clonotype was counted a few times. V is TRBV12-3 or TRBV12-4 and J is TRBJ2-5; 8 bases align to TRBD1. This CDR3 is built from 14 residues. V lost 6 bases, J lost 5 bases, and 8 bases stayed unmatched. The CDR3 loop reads CASSPGQGYETQYF. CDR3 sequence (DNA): TGTGCCAGCAGCCCTGGACAGGGTTATGAGACCCAGTACTTC.

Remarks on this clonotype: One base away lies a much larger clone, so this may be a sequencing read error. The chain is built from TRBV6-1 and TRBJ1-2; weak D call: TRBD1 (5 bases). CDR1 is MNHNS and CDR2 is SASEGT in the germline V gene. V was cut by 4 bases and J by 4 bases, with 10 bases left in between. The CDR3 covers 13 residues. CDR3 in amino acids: CASSGGTGYGYTF. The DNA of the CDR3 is TGTGCCAGCAGTGGAGGGACGGGCTATGGCTACACCTTC.

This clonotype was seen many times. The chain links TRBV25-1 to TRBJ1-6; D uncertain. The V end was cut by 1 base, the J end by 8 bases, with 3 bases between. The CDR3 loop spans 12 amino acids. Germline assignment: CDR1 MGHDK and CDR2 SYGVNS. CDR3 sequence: CASSEWDSPLHF. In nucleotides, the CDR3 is TGTGCCAGCAGTGAATGGGATTCACCCCTCCACTTT.

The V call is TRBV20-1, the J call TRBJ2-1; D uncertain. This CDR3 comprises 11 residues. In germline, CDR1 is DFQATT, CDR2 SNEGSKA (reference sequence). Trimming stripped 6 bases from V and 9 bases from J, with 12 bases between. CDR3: CSAPSWSEQFF. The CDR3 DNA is TGCAGTGCCCCCTCCTGGAGTGAGCAGTTCTTC.

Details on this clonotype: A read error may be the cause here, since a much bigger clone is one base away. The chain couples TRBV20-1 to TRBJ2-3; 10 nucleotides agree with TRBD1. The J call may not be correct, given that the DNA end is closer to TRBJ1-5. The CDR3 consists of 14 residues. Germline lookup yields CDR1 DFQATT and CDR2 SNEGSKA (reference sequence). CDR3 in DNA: TGCAGTGCTGCAAGGGACAGGGGCACAGATACGCAGCATTTT. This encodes CSAARDRGTDTQHF.